The 3 T cell receptor beta chains given below trace back to one sample, sequenced in a study of T cell changes during pregnancy in multiple sclerosis (dated by TCRdb to between 2019 and 2020). The library was prepared using the immunoSEQ multiplex PCR assay. The immuneACCESS repertoire file appears here via TCRdb, limited to in-frame rearrangements. These files lack a portion of the clones; in checked studies, under half of the deficit traces to unresolved V genes, and the cause of the others is not known. The sample profile shows tens of thousands of clones; 75% to 95% of them were found once. Together, the top ten hold approximately 0.43% of the sample. The sequences come from CD4+ T cells from peripheral blood mononuclear cells, collected in the second trimester of pregnancy. All receptors derive from a female donor with multiple sclerosis, enrolled in a pregnancy study.

The chain couples TRBV27 to TRBJ1-3, with D possibly being TRBD1 (5 bases). Germline CDR1 reads MNHEY; CDR2 reads SMNVEV (reference sequence). V lost 2 bases and J 2 bases, leaving 10 bases between the germline ends. This CDR3 has 15 amino acids. In DNA, the CDR3 is TGTGCCAGCAGTTTAGTAGGGGTTCCTGGAAACACCATATATTTT. It codes for CASSLVGVPGNTIYF.

The chain uses TRBV6-1 and TRBJ2-7; the D gene is possibly TRBD2 (5 bases). Trimming stripped 2 bases from V and 2 bases from J, with 13 bases between. This CDR3 comprises 15 residues. The germline V gene encodes CDR1 MNHNS and CDR2 SASEGT. Here the CDR3 reads CASSEFEGLTYEQYF. The DNA for the CDR3 is TGTGCCAGCAGTGAATTTGAGGGATTGACCTACGAGCAGTACTTC.

The chain has TRBV11-3 and TRBJ2-3; possibly TRBD1 for D (6 bases). The CDR3 is 14 amino acids. Germline CDR1 SGHNT, CDR2 YENEEA. V was cut by 3 bases and J by 2 bases, with 9 bases left in between. The CDR3 DNA reads as TGTGCCAGCAGCTTGGGACATACCACAGATACGCAGTATTTT. Protein sequence: CASSLGHTTDTQYF.